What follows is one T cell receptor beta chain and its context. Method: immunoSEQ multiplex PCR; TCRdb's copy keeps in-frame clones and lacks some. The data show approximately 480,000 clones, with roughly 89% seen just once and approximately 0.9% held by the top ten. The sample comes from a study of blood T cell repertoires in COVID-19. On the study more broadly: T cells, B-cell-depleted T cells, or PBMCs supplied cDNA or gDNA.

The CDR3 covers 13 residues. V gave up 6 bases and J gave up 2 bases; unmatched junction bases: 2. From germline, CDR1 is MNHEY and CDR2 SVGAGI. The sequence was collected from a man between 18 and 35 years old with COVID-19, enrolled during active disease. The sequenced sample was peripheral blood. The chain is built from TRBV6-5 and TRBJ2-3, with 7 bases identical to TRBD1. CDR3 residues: CASRGQSTDTQYF. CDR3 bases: TGTGCCAGCAGGGGACAGTCCACAGATACGCAGTATTTT.